This TCR beta chain originates from a study of cytomegalovirus exposure and HLA in healthy donors. Losses at the gene ends were 5 bases for V and 2 bases for J; bases not matched to a gene: 10. Germline V gene data show CDR1 as SNHLY and CDR2 as FYNNEI. This CDR3 has 16 residues. A multiplex PCR was run with 60 Vbeta primers and 13 Jbeta primers. Profiled with immunoSEQ multiplex PCR; TCRdb holds only in-frame clones, not every one. The sample shows around 190,000 clones, around 82% of them seen only once. Sequencing used PBMCs. This receptor was identified in a man aged 55 to 70 in good health and CMV-seronegative. The J gene is TRBJ2-3, the V gene TRBV2; 7 bases agree with TRBD2. The CDR3 DNA is TGTGCCAGCAGTCAGGCTAGCGGATCAAACACAGATACGCAGTATTTT. Its translation is CASSQASGSNTDTQYF.